The 9 T cell receptor beta chains presented below share a single source sample, sequenced in a study of cytomegalovirus exposure and HLA in healthy donors. Data came from immunoSEQ multiplex PCR; TCRdb stores just in-frame clones and leaves some out. The table lists about 160,000 clones, 90% to 97% of them singletons. The sequenced sample was PBMCs. The receptor set was obtained from a woman aged 18-35 years in good health and CMV-seronegative.

This clone was counted once. The CDR3 region has the DNA TGTGCCAGTAGTATTGGGACAGGGAAGGATTCACCCCTCCACTTT. It yields the protein CASSIGTGKDSPLHF. The V gene is TRBV19, the J gene TRBJ1-6; 9 bases line up with TRBD1. The CDR3 contains 15 residues. Losses at the gene ends were 3 bases for V and 8 bases for J; bases not matched to a gene: 5. Germline lookup yields CDR1 LNHDA and CDR2 SQIVND (reference sequence).

The V and J genes are TRBV30 and TRBJ2-3, with D unclear. This CDR3 has 14 residues. From germline, CDR1 is GTSNPN and CDR2 SVGIG (reference sequence). V dropped 0 bases and J dropped 8 bases, with 15 bases sitting between them. The CDR3, as DNA: TGTGCCTGGAGTGTACTGTCTGGGCCGGCTACGCAGTATTTT. Encoded protein: CAWSVLSGPATQYF. Full variable domain (remainder filled in from reference TRBV30 and TRBJ2-3): SQTIHQWPATLVQPVGSPLSLECTVEGTSNPNLYWYRQAAGRGLQLLFYSVGIGQISSEVPQNLSASRPQDRQFILSSKKLLLSDSGFYLCAWSVLSGPATQYFGPGTRLTVL.

This clone came up once. The gene calls are TRBV11-2 and TRBJ2-7; TRBD2 matches 7 bases. The CDR3 contains 15 residues. Germline V lookup: CDR1 SGHAT, CDR2 FQNNGV. The V gene end was trimmed by 2 bases and the J gene end by 0 bases; junction bases not matched to a gene: 4. This CDR3 reads CASSLFRGDSYEQYF. The CDR3 coding sequence is TGTGCCAGCAGCTTATTTCGGGGGGACTCCTACGAGCAGTACTTC.

This sequence joins TRBV5-1 and TRBJ2-3, with TRBD2 identical over 9 bases. The CDR3 is 15 residues long. The V and J ends lost 1 base and 2 bases, in that order; junction bases with no gene match: 2. Germline loops: CDR1 SGHRS, CDR2 YFSETQ. CDR3 protein: CASSLIAGDTDTQYF. The CDR3 nucleotides are TGCGCCAGCAGCTTGATAGCGGGGGACACAGATACGCAGTATTTT.

The genes are TRBV27 and TRBJ1-2, with 7 bases identical to TRBD1. V shed 5 bases, J shed 6 bases, and the junction held 6 bases outside the gene matches. This CDR3 has 13 amino acids. Germline V gives CDR1 MNHEY, CDR2 SMNVEV (reference sequence). The DNA of the CDR3 is TGTGCCAGCAGTATCAGACAGGGAGATGGCTACACCTTC. Its protein product is CASSIRQGDGYTF.

The CDR3 sequence is CASSSGTSGKNEQFF. The CDR3 bases are TGTGCCAGCAGCTCCGGGACTAGCGGTAAGAATGAGCAGTTCTTC. The chain uses TRBV6-5 and TRBJ2-1; the match to TRBD2 covers 11 bases. Trimming cost V 6 bases and J 7 bases; bases outside gene matches: 8. CDR1 is MNHEY and CDR2 is SVGAGI in the germline V gene. This CDR3 region has 15 residues.

The CDR3 DNA sequence: TGTGCCAGCAGTTTAGTCCAGGGGCGACCCTACGAGCAGTACTTC. Protein: CASSLVQGRPYEQYF. V and J are TRBV27 and TRBJ2-7; a weak D match, TRBD1 (6 bases). Germline CDR1 MNHEY, CDR2 SMNVEV (reference sequence). V dropped 2 bases and J dropped 2 bases, with 13 bases sitting between them. The CDR3 runs 15 residues.

V gene TRBV4-3 combines with J gene TRBJ1-2, with 9 positions matching TRBD1. CDR3 length: 13 amino acids. The V and J ends lost 5 bases and 5 bases, in that order; junction bases with no gene match: 3. The germline gives CDR1 LGHNA, CDR2 YSLEER. In DNA, the CDR3 is TGCGCCAGCAGCACCGGACAGGGGTATGGCTACACCTTC. This gives the protein CASSTGQGYGYTF.

In DNA, the CDR3 is TGTGCCACCAGCAGAGAAGCAGGACTCTATGGCTACACCTTC. Its translation: CATSREAGLYGYTF. This chain connects TRBV15 to TRBJ1-2; no reliable D call. Germline loops: CDR1 LNHNV, CDR2 YYDKDF (reference sequence). V lost 0 bases and J 4 bases, leaving 9 bases between the germline ends. This CDR3 has 14 amino acids.